The next 20 T cell receptor beta chains were all read from a single sample in a study of technical replicates of blood from a handful of donors (dated 2017 in TCRdb). The method was the immunoSEQ multiplex PCR assay. In TCRdb, the immuneACCESS table is reduced to in-frame sequences with V and J assigned. These tables do not hold every clone; where another copy was compared, an unresolved V gene accounts for under half, and the others remain unexplained. Present in this sample are 95,000 to 100,000 clones, 95% to 96% of which were seen just once. Approximately 0.21% of the sample comes from the top ten. What was sequenced was T cells isolated from PBMCs. The receptors come from a human donor in good health.

The chain has TRBV7-9 and TRBJ1-1, with 8 bases matching TRBD1. From germline, CDR1 is SEHNR and CDR2 FQNEAQ (reference sequence). V dropped 6 bases and J dropped 1; count of bases not matched to a gene: 4. The CDR3 has 14 residues. The CDR3 nucleotides read TGTGCCAGCAGACTGGACAGGGCGAACACTGAAGCTTTCTTT. Its translation: CASRLDRANTEAFF.

This chain joins TRBV30 and TRBJ2-1; D is ambiguous. Per germline, CDR1 GTSNPN and CDR2 SVGIG (reference sequence). The CDR3 has 10 amino acids. Trimming removed 7 bases from V and 7 bases from J, with 8 bases in between. The CDR3 protein is CASGDNEQFF. CDR3 bases: TGTGCCTCTGGAGATAATGAGCAGTTCTTC.

The genes are TRBV20-1 and TRBJ2-1, with D hard to call. Germline V gives CDR1 DFQATT, CDR2 SNEGSKA (reference sequence). Trimming took off 0 bases at V and 10 bases at J, with 7 bases between the two ends. This CDR3 has 11 amino acids. CDR3 nucleotide sequence: TGCAGTGCTAGAGACCCTAACGAGCAGTTCTTC. It codes for CSARDPNEQFF.

V and J are TRBV18 and TRBJ1-6; D unclear. Germline loops: CDR1 KGHSH, CDR2 LQKENI. Between the trimmed V and J ends, which lost 3 bases and 0 bases, there was a span of 6 bases. The CDR3 runs to 15 residues. CDR3 coding DNA: TGTGCCAGCTCACCCGAGAGCTCCTATAATTCACCCCTCCACTTT. It translates to CASSPESSYNSPLHF.

The genes are TRBV5-4 and TRBJ2-1; 8 positions match TRBD2. This CDR3 is 14 amino acids long. V lost 0 bases and J lost 6; bases outside the gene matches: 2. From germline, CDR1 is SGHNT and CDR2 YYREEE (reference sequence). The CDR3 loop is CASSLGAGGNEQFF. CDR3 sequence (DNA): TGTGCCAGCAGCTTGGGTGCGGGGGGCAATGAGCAGTTCTTC.

The V call is TRBV5-5, the J call TRBJ2-3; tentatively, D is TRBD2 (6 bases). The germline gives CDR1 SGHKS, CDR2 YYEKEE (reference sequence). Trimming left V 5 bases short and J 5 bases short, with 12 bases between. The CDR3 runs to 13 residues. Here the CDR3 DNA reads TGTGCCAGCAGGAGACCCGGGGGAGATACGCAGTATTTT. Residues: CASRRPGGDTQYF.

The table lists this clone with a few counts. The same CDR3 also results from other DNA sequences found in this sample. The rearrangement joins TRBV9 to TRBJ1-1; a possible D gene is TRBD1 (6 bases). CDR1 and CDR2 from the germline V gene are SGDLS and YYNGEE. The germline V and J ends were trimmed by 0 bases and 4 bases, with 7 bases remaining between them. The CDR3 consists of 13 residues. The CDR3: CASSVEGGTEAFF. CDR3 DNA: TGTGCCAGCAGCGTAGAAGGGGGCACTGAAGCTTTCTTT.

The CDR3 DNA is TGTGCCAGCAGTTACTCGGCACAGCTCAACGAGCAGTACTTC. Amino acids: CASSYSAQLNEQYF. This rearrangement joins TRBV6-5 to TRBJ2-7; D is uncertain. The ends were cut back, 0 bases at V and 5 bases at J, with 11 bases in the middle. CDR1 is MNHEY and CDR2 is SVGAGI in the germline V gene. CDR3 length equals 14 residues.

The chain employs TRBV5-1 and TRBJ2-3, with 7 bases lining up with TRBD1. Germline values: CDR1 SGHRS, CDR2 YFSETQ. This CDR3 comprises 16 residues. Germline trimming cut 5 bases from V and 0 bases from J; bases unmatched to any gene: 9. CDR3 coding DNA: TGCGCCAGCAGTCAGGGGGTAAGAACTAGCACAGATACGCAGTATTTT. Encoded protein: CASSQGVRTSTDTQYF. The variable domain in full, completed from reference TRBV5-1 and TRBJ2-3, reads KAGVTQTPRYLIKTRGQQVTLSCSPISGHRSVSWYQQTPGQGLQFLFEYFSETQRNKGNFPGRFSGRQFSNSRSEMNVSTLELGDSALYLCASSQGVRTSTDTQYFGPGTRLTVL.

J is TRBJ2-2 and V is TRBV19, with 7 bases matching TRBD2. Per germline, CDR1 LNHDA and CDR2 SQIVND (reference sequence). This CDR3 is built from 15 residues. V trimming: 2 bases; J trimming: 1 base; junction bases outside the gene matches: 1. The CDR3 region is CASSITGGNTGELFF. The DNA for the CDR3 is TGTGCCAGTAGTATAACGGGAGGGAACACCGGGGAGCTGTTTTTT.

This sequence joins TRBV11-1 and TRBJ2-7; possible D gene TRBD1, 5 bases. This CDR3 comprises 13 residues. Trimming stripped 7 bases from V and 2 bases from J, with 12 bases between. The V gene's germline CDR1 is SGHAT and CDR2 FQDESV (reference sequence). For the CDR3, the DNA is TGTGCCAGCAACGACAGCCCAGCCTACGAGCAGTACTTC. This sequence encodes CASNDSPAYEQYF.

V gene TRBV7-9 combines with J gene TRBJ2-3, with 9 bases fitting TRBD2. CDR1 is SEHNR, CDR2 FQNEAQ, per germline (reference sequence). Trimming at V came to 5 bases and at J to 4 bases, leaving 7 bases not matched to a gene. The CDR3 consists of 15 residues. The CDR3 reads CASSPVAGVADTQYF. CDR3 DNA sequence: TGTGCCAGCAGCCCTGTAGCGGGAGTGGCAGATACGCAGTATTTT.

The rearrangement links TRBV29-1 to TRBJ2-7; D unclear. Trimming pared 5 bases from V and 0 bases from J, leaving 14 bases between. This CDR3 is 14 amino acids long. Germline lookup yields CDR1 SQVTM and CDR2 ANQGSEA. The DNA for the CDR3 is TGCAGCGTTCGACCCGACTCCTTCTCCTACGAGCAGTACTTC. This codes for CSVRPDSFSYEQYF.

A remark on this clone: Compared with germline, one end of the junction differs, possibly owing to a read error. The chain links TRBV2 to TRBJ2-7; 7 nucleotides line up with TRBD2. The germline gives CDR1 SNHLY, CDR2 FYNNEI. The CDR3 spans 13 residues. The CDR3 nucleotides read TGTGCCGGCAGAGGGACTAATTCCTACGAGCAGTACTTC. It encodes CAGRGTNSYEQYF.

This rearrangement joins TRBV5-5 to TRBJ2-5, with a possible D match to TRBD2 (6 bases). V was pared by 4 bases and J by 4 bases, with 20 bases between. The CDR3 runs to 16 residues. Germline values: CDR1 SGHKS, CDR2 YYEKEE (reference sequence). The CDR3 DNA sequence: TGTGCCAGCAGCCTTGGAGGGCTAGTGGGAGGAGAGACCCAGTACTTC. This translates into CASSLGGLVGGETQYF.

This clone showed up just once. This chain links TRBV4-1 with TRBJ1-5; the D gene is possibly TRBD1 (5 bases). Per the germline V gene, CDR1 is MGHRA and CDR2 is YSYEKL. CDR3 size: 18 residues. The V end lost 1 base, the J end lost 2 bases, and 18 bases lay between the germline ends. This CDR3 reads CASSQGLGGIGGNQPQHF. CDR3 bases: TGCGCCAGCAGCCAAGGGTTGGGGGGAATCGGGGGCAATCAGCCCCAGCATTTT.

The chain carries TRBV5-8 and TRBJ2-7, with TRBD1 as a possible D gene (6 bases). The V gene lost 8 bases and the J gene lost 3 bases, with 12 bases spanning the gap. The CDR3 is 12 amino acids. Germline assignment: CDR1 SGHTS and CDR2 YDEGEE. CDR3 region: CASPRGGYEQYF. In DNA, the CDR3 is TGTGCCAGTCCAAGAGGGGGCTACGAGCAGTACTTC.

The rearrangement uses TRBV11-2 and TRBJ1-4; TRBD1 agrees at 8 bases. Germline trimming cut 5 bases from V and 8 bases from J; bases unmatched to any gene: 4. In germline, CDR1 is SGHAT, CDR2 FQNNGV. The CDR3 sequence is 13 residues long. The CDR3: CASSGTGREKLFF. CDR3 bases: TGTGCCAGCAGCGGGACAGGCCGAGAAAAACTGTTTTTT. The full variable domain, with the rest looked up from reference TRBV11-2 and TRBJ1-4, is EAGVAQSPRYKIIEKRQSVAFWCNPISGHATLYWYQQILGQGPKLLIQFQNNGVVDDSQLPKDRFSAERLKGVDSTLKIQPAKLEDSAVYLCASSGTGREKLFFGSGTQLSVL.

The chain has TRBV6-5 and TRBJ2-1; the match to TRBD2 covers 8 bases. With V trimmed by 3 bases and J by 2 bases, 6 bases remained unmatched. This CDR3 region has 16 residues. Germline V gene data show CDR1 as MNHEY and CDR2 as SVGAGI. As DNA, the CDR3 is TGTGCCAGCAGTTATGTAGCGGGGACCCCCTACAATGAGCAGTTCTTC. Amino acid sequence: CASSYVAGTPYNEQFF.

The genes are TRBV11-2 and TRBJ2-1; tentative D call: TRBD1 (6 bases). The ends were cut back, 4 bases at V and 4 bases at J, with 14 bases in the middle. Germline V gene sequence: CDR1 SGHAT, CDR2 FQNNGV. The CDR3 is made up of 15 amino acids. The CDR3 is CASSSQGGVYNEQFF. As DNA, the CDR3 is TGTGCCAGCAGCTCACAGGGTGGAGTTTACAATGAGCAGTTCTTC.